These 28 T cell receptor beta chains originate from one sample sequenced in a study of blood T cell repertoires in COVID-19. The protocol was immunoSEQ multiplex PCR, while the TCRdb copy is restricted to in-frame clones and leaves out a portion. This sample has roughly 60,000 clones; about 91% occur once, and the top ten carry approximately 4.2%. The specimen sequenced was peripheral blood. The receptors shown here come from a man aged 50-60 years with active COVID-19.

The V call is TRBV3-1 (or the pseudogene TRBV3-2), the J call TRBJ2-1; possible D gene TRBD2, 6 bases. Germline lookup yields CDR1 LGHDT and CDR2 YNNKEL (reference sequence). V lost 1 base to trimming and J lost 0 bases, with 7 bases between them. The CDR3 runs 15 residues. The CDR3 spells CASSQVGGSYNEQFF. In DNA, the CDR3 is TGTGCCAGCAGCCAAGTCGGGGGCTCCTACAATGAGCAGTTCTTC.

The V gene is TRBV6-1, the J gene TRBJ2-7, with 7 bases aligning to TRBD1. The V and J ends lost 1 base and 9 bases, in that order; junction bases with no gene match: 9. In germline, CDR1 is MNHNS, CDR2 SASEGT. The CDR3 has 14 amino acids. The CDR3 region is CASSEDYLDRAQYF. CDR3 bases: TGTGCCAGCAGTGAAGATTACCTAGACAGGGCGCAGTACTTC.

The chain uses TRBV27 and TRBJ2-1, with TRBD1 as a possible D gene (6 bases). In germline, CDR1 is MNHEY, CDR2 SMNVEV (reference sequence). The CDR3 consists of 13 residues. Trimming pared 8 bases from V and 5 bases from J, leaving 13 bases between. The CDR3 here is CASRTTGNNEQFF. The DNA of the CDR3 is TGTGCCAGCCGTACGACAGGAAACAATGAGCAGTTCTTC.

This chain uses TRBV2 with TRBJ2-2, with a weak D call TRBD2 (5 bases). The V end lost 4 bases, the J end lost 4 bases, and 13 bases lay between the germline ends. CDR3 length: 15 residues. Germline CDR1 is SNHLY and CDR2 is FYNNEI. CDR3 loop: CASSGLAGPTGELFF. The CDR3 nucleotides are TGTGCCAGCAGTGGCCTAGCCGGCCCCACCGGGGAGCTGTTTTTT.

This clone appeared once. CDR3 sequence: CASRKTDSVNTEAFF. The CDR3 DNA is TGTGCCAGTAGGAAGACGGACAGTGTGAACACTGAAGCTTTCTTT. The chain carries TRBV19 and TRBJ1-1, with D possibly matching TRBD1 (6 bases). Germline lookup yields CDR1 LNHDA and CDR2 SQIVND (reference sequence). The germline V and J ends were trimmed by 6 bases and 0 bases, with 14 bases remaining between them. The CDR3 contains 15 residues.

The rearrangement uses TRBV11-3 and TRBJ1-1, with a tentative D call TRBD1 (6 bases). There are 13 residues in the CDR3. Trimming pared 5 bases from V and 4 bases from J, leaving 11 bases between. CDR1 and CDR2 from the germline V gene are SGHNT and YENEEA. The CDR3 bases are TGTGCCAGCAGCCCGACACAGGGCACTGAAGCTTTCTTT. Translation: CASSPTQGTEAFF.

This CDR3 reads CARSLAWDRDEKLFF. As DNA, the CDR3 is TGTGCCAGAAGCTTGGCCTGGGACAGGGATGAAAAACTGTTTTTT. This sequence joins TRBV5-3 and TRBJ1-4; TRBD1 aligns across 9 bases. TRBV5-3 is recorded as an ORF, its role being uncertain. V shed 0 bases, J shed 6 bases, and the junction held 3 bases outside the gene matches. CDR3 length equals 15 residues.

In this sample, this clone turned up a few times. The V call is TRBV4-1, the J call TRBJ1-5; 9 bases map to TRBD1. Trimming removed 1 base from V and 6 bases from J; junction bases left unmatched: 1. The CDR3 is 14 amino acids. Germline CDR1 reads MGHRA; CDR2 reads YSYEKL. The chain's CDR3 is CASSQATGGQPQHF. The CDR3 DNA follows: TGCGCCAGCAGCCAAGCGACAGGGGGTCAGCCCCAGCATTTT.

V and J are TRBV2 and TRBJ2-2, with D perhaps matching TRBD1 (7 bases). The germline V gene encodes CDR1 SNHLY and CDR2 FYNNEI. Trimming pared 10 bases from V and 5 bases from J, leaving 17 bases between. The CDR3 contains 14 residues. CDR3 protein: CATRGAPGTGELFF. The CDR3 bases are TGTGCCACCAGGGGGGCTCCCGGGACCGGGGAGCTGTTTTTT.

The chain recombines TRBV15 with TRBJ2-7; tentative D call: TRBD2 (5 bases). This CDR3 is 14 amino acids long. The V gene lost 5 bases and the J gene lost 4 bases, with 15 bases spanning the gap. Germline CDR1 is LNHNV and CDR2 is YYDKDF (reference sequence). The CDR3 sequence is CATSGGLAEYEQYF. CDR3 in DNA: TGTGCCACCAGCGGCGGACTTGCCGAGTACGAGCAGTACTTC.

This clone was counted between two and nine times. This chain links TRBV5-1 with TRBJ1-6; possibly TRBD1 for D (6 bases). This CDR3 is 15 amino acids long. Trimming cost V 4 bases and J 0 bases, with 8 bases left between them. In germline, CDR1 is SGHRS, CDR2 YFSETQ. The CDR3 protein is CASSRDTSYNSPLHF. Here the CDR3 DNA reads TGCGCCAGCAGCCGGGACACCTCCTATAATTCACCCCTCCACTTT.

The chain has TRBV7-8 and TRBJ1-1; the D is unclear. Between the trimmed V and J ends, which lost 0 bases and 5 bases, there was a span of 7 bases. The CDR3 sequence is 13 residues long. CDR1 SGHVS and CDR2 FQNEAQ come from the germline V gene. The CDR3: CASSLAAGTEAFF. The CDR3 region has the DNA TGTGCCAGCAGCTTAGCCGCCGGGACTGAAGCTTTCTTT.

The genes are TRBV28 and TRBJ2-5; TRBD2 might be the D (5 bases). Germline CDR1 reads MDHEN; CDR2 reads SYDVKM. V lost 1 base and J lost 1, with 19 bases in between. The CDR3 spans 18 residues. DNA for the CDR3: TGTGCCAGCAGTTTATCGCGGCTTAGGAAGCGGACCCAAGAGACCCAGTACTTC. Residues: CASSLSRLRKRTQETQYF.

The chain employs TRBV6-1 and TRBJ1-5, with 7 nucleotides matching TRBD1. V lost 2 bases, J lost 11 bases, and 9 bases stayed unmatched. Germline CDR1 MNHNS, CDR2 SASEGT. The CDR3 runs to 14 residues. CDR3 sequence: CASSETGEGLAQHF. The CDR3 DNA follows: TGTGCCAGCAGTGAAACAGGGGAAGGGCTAGCCCAGCATTTT.

The chain employs TRBV18 and TRBJ2-3, with 10 positions matching TRBD2. The CDR3 is 15 amino acids. Germline assignment: CDR1 KGHSH and CDR2 LQKENI. J lost 3 bases, V lost 0 bases, and 0 bases had no gene match. The CDR3 here is CASSPPSGRTDTQYF. The DNA for the CDR3 is TGTGCCAGCTCACCACCTAGCGGGAGGACAGATACGCAGTATTTT.

This sequence joins TRBV5-1 and TRBJ2-7, with 8 bases matching TRBD2. This CDR3 region has 16 residues. Germline V CDR1 and CDR2: SGHRS, YFSETQ. V lost 4 bases and J lost 1; bases outside the gene matches: 10. The CDR3 DNA follows: TGCGCCAGCAGCCGGTCTGCGGGAGGTGGTTCCTACGAGCAGTACTTC. This translates into CASSRSAGGGSYEQYF.

This rearrangement joins TRBV23-1 to TRBJ1-3, with D unclear. TRBV23-1 counts as an open reading frame of uncertain function. The V end lost 7 bases, the J end lost 9 bases, and 16 bases lay between the germline ends. The CDR3 consists of 13 residues. The CDR3 loop reads CASKWRNWGTIYF. CDR3 DNA: TGCGCCAGCAAGTGGAGGAACTGGGGCACCATATATTTT.

This chain connects TRBV19 to TRBJ2-2; D is perhaps TRBD2 (6 bases). CDR1 is LNHDA, CDR2 SQIVND, per germline (reference sequence). The CDR3 contains 16 residues. Trimming shortened V by 8 bases and J by 6 bases, and 22 bases separated the two germline ends. The CDR3 reads CASQTPRRRGAGELFF. Here the CDR3 DNA reads TGTGCCAGTCAGACACCTAGGAGGCGGGGCGCCGGGGAGCTGTTTTTT.

The chain combines TRBV19 with TRBJ1-1; D unresolved. Looked up from germline, CDR1 is LNHDA and CDR2 is SQIVND (reference sequence). This CDR3 has 14 amino acids. V lost 6 bases and J 1 base, leaving 12 bases between the germline ends. The CDR3 reads CASSPRSGNTEAFF. CDR3 DNA: TGTGCCAGTAGCCCAAGGTCGGGGAACACTGAAGCTTTCTTT.

The CDR3 sequence is CASSSSGRVNGELFF. CDR3 bases: TGTGCCAGCAGTTCGAGCGGGAGGGTAAACGGGGAGCTGTTTTTT. The gene calls are TRBV7-9 and TRBJ2-2; 10 positions agree with TRBD2. J was trimmed by 7 bases and V by 6 bases; bases with no gene match: 8. In germline, CDR1 is SEHNR, CDR2 FQNEAQ (reference sequence). The CDR3 contains 15 residues. Supplemented by reference TRBV7-9 and TRBJ2-2, the full variable domain reads DTGVSQNPRHKITKRGQNVTFRCDPISEHNRLYWYRQTLGQGPEFLTYFQNEAQLEKSRLLSDRFSAERPKGSFSTLEIQRTEQGDSAMYLCASSSSGRVNGELFFGEGSRLTVL.

This rearrangement joins TRBV6-6 to TRBJ2-2, with D possibly being TRBD1 (5 bases). Trimming removed 6 bases at V and 3 bases at J, with 8 bases between. The CDR3 length is 13 residues. Germline V CDR1 and CDR2: MNHNY, SVGAGI (reference sequence). This CDR3 is CASRPGYTGELFF. In DNA, the CDR3 is TGTGCCAGCAGACCAGGGTACACCGGGGAGCTGTTTTTT.

The J gene is TRBJ2-2, the V gene TRBV7-9, with 7 bases that match TRBD2. The CDR3 runs to 17 residues. Trimming removed 5 bases from V and 2 bases from J; junction bases left unmatched: 11. From germline, CDR1 is SEHNR and CDR2 FQNEAQ (reference sequence). In DNA, the CDR3 is TGTGCCAGCAGCACCCGTCGGGGAGGGCCCAACACCGGGGAGCTGTTTTTT. This sequence encodes CASSTRRGGPNTGELFF.

The V gene is TRBV6-2 or TRBV6-3, the J gene TRBJ1-1; D gene ambiguous. In germline, CDR1 is MNHEY, CDR2 SVGEGT. The CDR3 has 13 amino acids. Trimming shortened V by 2 bases and J by 1 base, and 5 bases separated the two germline ends. The CDR3 DNA reads as TGTGCCAGCAGTTACGAGGAGAACACTGAAGCTTTCTTT. Translated, it gives CASSYEENTEAFF.

The chain carries TRBV4-1 and TRBJ2-3; 9 bases line up with TRBD2. Germline trimming cut 3 bases from V and 0 bases from J; bases unmatched to any gene: 7. Germline-derived CDR1 and CDR2 are MGHRA and YSYEKL. The CDR3 extends over 17 amino acids. Here the CDR3 DNA reads TGCGCCAGCAGCCAGATCATAGCGGGAGCAAGCACAGATACGCAGTATTTT. This codes for CASSQIIAGASTDTQYF.

This chain's CDR3 is CSVEDWPGMGHTEAFF. In nucleotides, the CDR3 is TGCAGCGTTGAAGATTGGCCAGGGATGGGCCACACTGAAGCTTTCTTT. The rearrangement joins TRBV29-1 to TRBJ1-1; possibly TRBD1 for D (5 bases). Trimming took off 0 bases at V and 3 bases at J, with 17 bases between the two ends. Germline CDR1 and CDR2: SQVTM and ANQGSEA. The CDR3 runs 16 residues.

This sequence joins TRBV27 and TRBJ1-6, with a weak D call TRBD1 (5 bases). The V gene lost 6 bases and the J gene lost 0 bases, with 9 bases spanning the gap. The CDR3 totals 15 residues. CDR1 is MNHEY, CDR2 SMNVEV, per germline (reference sequence). DNA of the CDR3: TGTGCCAGCAGCACAGGTGTCTCCTATAATTCACCCCTCCACTTT. It yields the protein CASSTGVSYNSPLHF.

The chain couples TRBV28 to TRBJ2-6, with 7 positions matching TRBD2. The germline V gene has CDR1 MDHEN and CDR2 SYDVKM. V was clipped by 6 bases and J by 0 bases; unmatched bases: 8. This CDR3 spans 17 amino acids. The CDR3 coding sequence is TGTGCCAGCAGCCTGGCGGGAGCTCCCTCTGGGGCCAACGTCCTGACTTTC. Translation gives CASSLAGAPSGANVLTF.

The J gene is TRBJ2-6, the V gene TRBV27, with D possibly matching TRBD2 (5 bases). The V and J ends lost 7 bases and 0 bases respectively, with 16 bases between them. CDR3 size: 17 residues. Germline V lookup: CDR1 MNHEY, CDR2 SMNVEV (reference sequence). The CDR3 region has the DNA TGTGCCAGCACCTATGGCGGGTTCAGCTCTGGGGCCAACGTCCTGACTTTC. It codes for CASTYGGFSSGANVLTF. The whole variable domain, filled in from reference TRBV27 and TRBJ2-6, reads EAQVTQNPRYLITVTGKKLTVTCSQNMNHEYMSWYRQDPGLGLRQIYYSMNVEVTDKGDVPEGYKVSRKEKRNFPLILESPSPNQTSLYFCASTYGGFSSGANVLTFGAGSRLTVL.